This TCR beta chain was sequenced for a study of T-cell memory formation after mild COVID-19. The V gene's germline CDR1 is SQVTM and CDR2 ANQGSEA. The CDR3 runs 13 residues. V lost 4 bases to trimming and J lost 6 bases, with 15 bases between them. One entry per CDR3 protein, called by TCRdb with MiXCR from the 5' RACE reads. The sample has around 340,000 distinct CDR3 sequences, roughly 15% seen once. The chain joins TRBV29-1 to TRBJ1-2; the D is unclear. This sequence was found in a man aged 18 to 30 who had mild COVID-19 (a few samples of this study predate the infection). Cell type and time point are not known. Material: PBMCs or a T cell subset sorted from them (not recorded which). CDR3: CSVGEGAVDGYTF. CDR3 coding DNA: TGCAGCGTTGGAGAGGGTGCGGTGGATGGCTACACCTTC. Based on the CDR3 plus reference TRBV29-1 and TRBJ1-2, the full variable domain is SAVISQKPSRDICQRGTSLTIQCQVDSQVTMMFWYRQQPGQSLTLIATANQGSEATYESGFVIDKFPISRPNLTFSTLTVSNMSPEDSSIYLCSVGEGAVDGYTFGSGTRLTVV.